The 22 T cell receptor beta chains in this list originate from one sample, sequenced in a study of cytomegalovirus exposure and HLA in healthy donors. 60 Vbeta and 13 Jbeta primers were used in PCR. Produced via immunoSEQ multiplex PCR; TCRdb's table is partial and in-frame only. This table has about 190,000 clones, around 79% appearing once. The sample comprised PBMCs. The receptors derive from a woman younger than 35 in good health and CMV-seronegative.

V and J are TRBV28 and TRBJ1-2; TRBD1 matches at 7 bases. Trimming at V came to 3 bases and at J to 4 bases, leaving 8 bases not matched to a gene. The germline V gene has CDR1 MDHEN and CDR2 SYDVKM. The CDR3 length is 15 residues. The CDR3 sequence: CASSFGGTEVYGYTF. The DNA for the CDR3 is TGTGCCAGCAGTTTCGGAGGGACAGAGGTCTATGGCTACACCTTC.

This clone was picked up a small number of times. The gene calls are TRBV5-4 and TRBJ1-6, with D possibly being TRBD1 (5 bases). Trimming pared 5 bases from V and 0 bases from J, leaving 9 bases between. This CDR3 region has 15 residues. The germline CDR1 and CDR2 sequences are SGHNT and YYREEE (reference sequence). The CDR3 region is CASSGGGSYNSPLHF. CDR3 sequence (DNA): TGTGCCAGCAGTGGCGGGGGCTCCTATAATTCACCCCTCCACTTT.

CDR3: CASSYIDRGTYEQYF. Written as DNA, the CDR3 is TGTGCCAGCAGTTACATCGACAGGGGAACCTACGAGCAGTACTTC. The chain couples TRBV6-6 to TRBJ2-7; 8 nucleotides line up with TRBD1. The CDR3 spans 15 residues. CDR1 MNHNY and CDR2 SVGAGI come from the germline V gene (reference sequence). With 2 bases clipped from V and 2 bases from J, the junction kept 5 bases outside the gene matches.

The chain couples TRBV9 to TRBJ1-2; 9 nucleotides line up with TRBD1. The length of the CDR3 is 16 residues. Per the germline V gene, CDR1 is SGDLS and CDR2 is YYNGEE. Trimming cost V 2 bases and J 6 bases; bases outside gene matches: 11. DNA for the CDR3: TGTGCCAGCAGCGTGAGGACAGGGGAGGTCGGTAATGGCTACACCTTC. It is translated as CASSVRTGEVGNGYTF.

This clone was found once. The chain links TRBV19 to TRBJ1-2; D not certain. The germline gives CDR1 LNHDA, CDR2 SQIVND (reference sequence). V lost 7 bases and J lost 5, with 14 bases in between. The CDR3 has 13 amino acids. In nucleotides, the CDR3 is TGTGCCAGTACCCCGGGTAGGTTGTATGGCTACACCTTC. Its protein is CASTPGRLYGYTF.

The table lists this clone with a few counts. Other nucleotide sequences in the sample specify the same CDR3. The chain has TRBV27 and TRBJ2-7; D is unclear. CDR1 is MNHEY, CDR2 SMNVEV, per germline (reference sequence). V gave up 0 bases and J gave up 3 bases, with 6 bases separating them. The CDR3 covers 13 residues. The CDR3 nucleotides are TGTGCCAGCAGTTTATCGGCAGGCTACGAGCAGTACTTC. Translating it yields CASSLSAGYEQYF.

This sequence joins TRBV11-2 and TRBJ1-4; no reliable D call. Looked up from germline, CDR1 is SGHAT and CDR2 is FQNNGV. The CDR3 runs to 12 residues. V was clipped by 0 bases and J by 8 bases, with 4 bases between them. CDR3 region: CASSLDREKLFF. CDR3 in DNA: TGTGCCAGCAGCTTAGATCGGGAAAAACTGTTTTTT.

The chain combines TRBV28 with TRBJ2-7; weak D call: TRBD1 (5 bases). The CDR3 has 13 amino acids. Between the trimmed V and J ends, which lost 5 bases and 3 bases, there was a span of 11 bases. The germline CDR1 and CDR2 sequences are MDHEN and SYDVKM. The CDR3 is CASSRTTYYEQYF. The CDR3 nucleotides read TGTGCCAGCAGTAGGACAACTTACTACGAGCAGTACTTC.

This clone was recorded a few times. This chain uses TRBV27 with TRBJ2-2; 9 nucleotides agree with TRBD2. CDR3 length: 14 residues. Germline lookup yields CDR1 MNHEY and CDR2 SMNVEV (reference sequence). Trimming removed 5 bases from V and 5 bases from J; junction bases left unmatched: 3. The chain's CDR3 is CASSTGLATGELFF. The CDR3 DNA follows: TGTGCCAGCAGTACGGGACTAGCTACCGGGGAGCTGTTTTTT.

The J gene is TRBJ2-1, the V gene TRBV5-6; 7 positions match TRBD2. The CDR3 spans 16 residues. After removal of 7 bases from V and 9 bases from J, the junction contained 19 bases not matched to a gene. CDR1 SGHDT and CDR2 YYEEEE come from the germline V gene. The CDR3 DNA follows: TGTGCCAGCGCAAATACTCCGAGCGGGAAAGCGGCTGAGCAGTTCTTC. Residues: CASANTPSGKAAEQFF.

The rearrangement links TRBV9 to TRBJ2-3; D may be TRBD2 (7 bases). Germline V gives CDR1 SGDLS, CDR2 YYNGEE. V lost 2 bases to trimming and J lost 3 bases, with 13 bases between them. There are 15 residues in the CDR3. The CDR3 protein is CASSVGRGGTDTQYF. The CDR3 DNA sequence: TGTGCCAGCAGCGTTGGGAGGGGGGGTACAGATACGCAGTATTTT.

V and J are TRBV27 and TRBJ1-1, with unresolved D. With 2 bases removed from V and 2 bases from J, the gap between germline ends came to 12 bases. Germline V CDR1 and CDR2: MNHEY, SMNVEV (reference sequence). The CDR3 has 15 amino acids. The CDR3 nucleotides are TGTGCCAGCAGTTTAGTTTTGCAGGCAAACACTGAAGCTTTCTTT. Amino acid sequence: CASSLVLQANTEAFF.

This chain links TRBV7-2 with TRBJ2-7; 8 bases fit TRBD1. The CDR3 totals 15 residues. The trim removed 2 bases at V and 7 bases at J, leaving 10 bases unmatched. Looked up from germline, CDR1 is SGHTA and CDR2 is FQGNSA. CDR3 DNA sequence: TGTGCCAGCAGCTTATCACTCCAGGGGGCGGGGGAGCAGTACTTC. It specifies CASSLSLQGAGEQYF.

This clone has only a few counts. V is TRBV7-6 and J is TRBJ2-1, with 10 bases fitting TRBD2. Germline lookup yields CDR1 SGHVS and CDR2 FNYEAQ. The CDR3 spans 17 residues. The V and J ends lost 1 base and 4 bases, in that order; junction bases with no gene match: 7. The CDR3 here is CASSLEISLAGYNEQFF. The CDR3 DNA follows: TGTGCCAGCAGCTTAGAAATATCACTAGCGGGATACAATGAGCAGTTCTTC.

The chain couples TRBV6-6 to TRBJ1-5; 9 bases line up with TRBD1. CDR3 length: 14 amino acids. CDR1 is MNHNY and CDR2 is SVGAGI in the germline V gene (reference sequence). Trimming at V came to 0 bases and at J to 8 bases, leaving 2 bases not matched to a gene. Here the CDR3 DNA reads TGTGCCAGCAGTTACTCGACAGGGGGAGAGCCCCAGCATTTT. This encodes CASSYSTGGEPQHF.

This chain links TRBV6-1 with TRBJ1-2, with D perhaps matching TRBD1 (5 bases). This CDR3 has 13 amino acids. Germline V gene sequence: CDR1 MNHNS, CDR2 SASEGT. The ends were cut back, 8 bases at V and 7 bases at J, with 17 bases in the middle. The CDR3 region is CASVDSFEGGYTF. CDR3 in DNA: TGTGCCAGCGTTGACAGCTTCGAAGGTGGCTACACCTTC.

The chain joins TRBV6-1 to TRBJ2-7; tentative D call: TRBD2 (5 bases). Germline V CDR1 and CDR2: MNHNS, SASEGT. The CDR3 totals 15 residues. V lost 4 bases to trimming and J lost 6 bases, with 19 bases between them. For the CDR3, the DNA is TGTGCCAGCAGTGCCTCGGGGATAAGGCCCCTCGAGCAGTACTTC. Its protein is CASSASGIRPLEQYF.

This clone was recorded a few times. The chain has TRBV18 and TRBJ2-7, with D tentatively TRBD2 (6 bases). This CDR3 is 17 amino acids long. CDR1 and CDR2 from the germline V gene are KGHSH and LQKENI. Trimming took 4 bases from V and 1 from J, leaving 20 bases between them. This chain's CDR3 is CASSLRDTSDLSYEQYF. Written as DNA, the CDR3 is TGTGCCAGCTCACTGCGGGATACTTCAGACCTTTCCTACGAGCAGTACTTC.

CDR3: CASRFWFERRTTFAGELFF. DNA of the CDR3: TGTGCAAGTCGCTTTTGGTTCGAAAGAAGGACTACGTTTGCCGGGGAGCTGTTTTTT. V and J are TRBV12-2 and TRBJ2-2; the D call in the table, TRBD2, was not verified against the DNA. TRBV12-2 is noted as a pseudogene. The CDR3 is 19 amino acids.

This clone was recorded a few times. The chain links TRBV4-1 to TRBJ1-4; maybe TRBD1 (6 bases). This CDR3 has 15 amino acids. CDR1 is MGHRA and CDR2 is YSYEKL in the germline V gene. V was trimmed by 0 bases and J by 14 bases, leaving 19 bases between them. The CDR3 DNA is TGCGCCAGCAGCCAAGATTGGGGCCGGGACATTGGGCTGTTTTTT. It yields the protein CASSQDWGRDIGLFF.

The V and J genes are TRBV2 and TRBJ2-5, with 10 nucleotides matching TRBD2. Trimming at V came to 3 bases and at J to 5 bases, leaving 12 bases not matched to a gene. Per the germline V gene, CDR1 is SNHLY and CDR2 is FYNNEI. This CDR3 spans 17 amino acids. The CDR3: CASSDGFRLAGGETQYF. DNA of the CDR3: TGTGCCAGCAGTGACGGTTTCAGACTAGCGGGTGGGGAGACCCAGTACTTC.

The chain combines TRBV5-4 with TRBJ1-2; 7 bases are a match to TRBD1. J was trimmed by 4 bases and V by 0 bases; bases with no gene match: 3. The CDR3 sequence is 14 residues long. Per the germline V gene, CDR1 is SGHNT and CDR2 is YYREEE (reference sequence). The CDR3 protein is CASSLEGAIYGYTF. The CDR3 DNA reads TGTGCCAGCAGCTTGGAGGGGGCTATCTATGGCTACACCTTC.